This T cell receptor beta chain was sequenced in a study of shared clonotypes between healthy human individuals. The junction had 7 bases not matched to a gene; V was cut back by 3 bases and J by 3 bases. The germline CDR1 and CDR2 sequences are SGHRS and YFSETQ. CDR3 length equals 17 residues. This clone was counted a single time. Per sorted-subset replicate PCR, input was about 180 ng DNA, representing around 29,000 T cell genomes. Only in-frame clones appear in the TCRdb table, and some are missing; sequencing was by immunoSEQ multiplex PCR. Of around 2.5 million clones listed, more than 85% are singletons.

The TCR originated in a young man in good health. Some clones in this sample may be carry-over from other donors' samples. The J gene is TRBJ1-3, the V gene TRBV5-1; 12 nucleotides line up with TRBD1. Specimen: naive CD4+ T cells from PBMCs. Sample subset: CD45RA+ positively selected. The CDR3 DNA reads TGCGCCAGCAGCTGGAGGGGACAGGGGGCTGTTGGAAACACCATATATTTT. Protein: CASSWRGQGAVGNTIYF.